These 21 T cell receptor beta chains share one sample of origin, sequenced in a study of cytomegalovirus exposure and HLA in healthy donors. Amplification used 60 Vbeta primers and 13 Jbeta primers. TCRdb's copy holds only in-frame clones and misses some; the assay was immunoSEQ multiplex PCR. The table has about 140,000 clones, approximately 76% seen once; the top ten hold approximately 1.8%. The sequencing input was PBMCs. Source of these receptors: a man aged 35-49 years in good health and CMV-seronegative.

The chain joins TRBV30 to TRBJ1-5, with unresolved D. There are 14 residues in the CDR3. Germline-derived CDR1 and CDR2 are GTSNPN and SVGIG (reference sequence). V was cut by 1 base and J by 7 bases, with 14 bases left in between. CDR3 in amino acids: CAWSGGSSRQPQHF. DNA for the CDR3: TGTGCCTGGAGTGGAGGTTCTTCAAGGCAGCCCCAGCATTTT.

The chain couples TRBV4-1 to TRBJ2-2, with TRBD1 matching over 8 bases. The ends lost 0 bases at V and 3 bases at J; junction bases unmatched: 3. This CDR3 is 16 amino acids long. The germline V gene has CDR1 MGHRA and CDR2 YSYEKL. The CDR3 DNA is TGCGCCAGCAGCCAAGATACAGGGGGATACACCGGGGAGCTGTTTTTT. This gives the protein CASSQDTGGYTGELFF.

V gene TRBV29-1 combines with J gene TRBJ2-1; D may be TRBD2 (5 bases). This CDR3 has 15 residues. Per germline, CDR1 SQVTM and CDR2 ANQGSEA. Trimming took off 4 bases at V and 0 bases at J, with 13 bases between the two ends. The CDR3 loop reads CSVGERVSSYNEQFF. CDR3 coding DNA: TGCAGCGTTGGGGAGAGGGTAAGCTCCTACAATGAGCAGTTCTTC.

The V and J genes are TRBV6-5 and TRBJ2-1; TRBD1 agrees at 8 bases. The CDR3 is 14 residues long. J lost 2 bases, V lost 8 bases, and 5 bases had no gene match. CDR1 and CDR2 from the germline V gene are MNHEY and SVGAGI. The CDR3 sequence: CASGQGAPYNEQFF. The CDR3 nucleotides are TGTGCCAGCGGGCAGGGGGCCCCCTACAATGAGCAGTTCTTC.

The rearrangement links TRBV5-4 to TRBJ2-7; 9 bases agree with TRBD2. The trim removed 4 bases at V and 3 bases at J, leaving 5 bases unmatched. The CDR3 contains 14 residues. Looked up from germline, CDR1 is SGHNT and CDR2 is YYREEE (reference sequence). The CDR3 spells CASSGGAGGYEQYF. CDR3 in DNA: TGTGCCAGCAGCGGCGGAGCGGGGGGCTACGAGCAGTACTTC.

This clone was seen only once. This chain joins TRBV9 and TRBJ2-2, with D perhaps TRBD1 (6 bases). The CDR3 is 18 amino acids. The V gene's germline CDR1 is SGDLS and CDR2 YYNGEE. Trimming removed 3 bases at V and 0 bases at J, with 18 bases between. The CDR3 spells CASSAFLVGAANTGELFF. CDR3 sequence (DNA): TGTGCCAGCAGCGCCTTTCTGGTGGGGGCCGCGAACACCGGGGAGCTGTTTTTT.

The CDR3 reads CASSIMGTGTGWPQHF. The CDR3 nucleotides read TGTGCCAGCAGCATAATGGGGACAGGGACTGGTTGGCCCCAGCATTTT. This chain joins TRBV7-8 and TRBJ1-5; 9 bases are shared with TRBD1. Germline CDR1 reads SGHVS; CDR2 reads FQNEAQ. The CDR3 has 16 residues. J was trimmed by 9 bases and V by 5 bases; bases with no gene match: 14.

This chain links TRBV7-2 with TRBJ2-7, with 7 bases identical to TRBD2. The V segment lost 11 bases and the J segment 4 bases; nucleotides outside the gene matches: 11. Germline V lookup: CDR1 SGHTA, CDR2 FQGNSA. The CDR3 runs 13 residues. CDR3 sequence: CACAGAGLYEQYF. The CDR3 bases are TGTGCCTGCGCCGGGGCGGGACTATACGAGCAGTACTTC.

This chain joins TRBV28 and TRBJ2-7; 7 bases match TRBD1. V shed 6 bases, J shed 1 base, and the junction held 12 bases outside the gene matches. Germline V gene sequence: CDR1 MDHEN, CDR2 SYDVKM. This CDR3 contains 16 residues. CDR3 in DNA: TGTGCCAGCAGATCCCGCCTGGGACAGCCGTCCTACGAGCAGTACTTC. Its translation: CASRSRLGQPSYEQYF.

The chain joins TRBV6-6 to TRBJ2-7, with D possibly matching TRBD2 (6 bases). The CDR3 totals 14 residues. CDR1 MNHNY and CDR2 SVGAGI come from the germline V gene (reference sequence). V was shortened by 0 bases and J by 3 bases, with 9 bases between the two germline ends. CDR3 sequence reads: CASSYSHGGYEQYF. The DNA for the CDR3 is TGTGCCAGCAGTTACTCTCACGGGGGCTACGAGCAGTACTTC.

V is TRBV27 and J is TRBJ2-2, with D possibly TRBD2 on 5 matching bases. The CDR3 totals 15 residues. Trimming took off 6 bases at V and 5 bases at J, with 16 bases between the two ends. The germline V gene encodes CDR1 MNHEY and CDR2 SMNVEV (reference sequence). The CDR3 spells CASSPVGEWTGELFF. The CDR3 DNA follows: TGTGCCAGCAGCCCAGTCGGGGAGTGGACCGGGGAGCTGTTTTTT.

The chain uses TRBV7-9 and TRBJ2-2, with 12 bases matching TRBD2. CDR3 size: 17 residues. With 3 bases clipped from V and 2 bases from J, the junction kept 4 bases outside the gene matches. The germline CDR1 and CDR2 sequences are SEHNR and FQNEAQ (reference sequence). The CDR3, as DNA: TGTGCCAGCAGCTTCGCGACTAGCGGGGGTAACACCGGGGAGCTGTTTTTT. Protein sequence: CASSFATSGGNTGELFF.

As to this clone: This specimen includes other DNA sequences encoding the same CDR3. This rearrangement joins TRBV29-1 to TRBJ2-2, with 9 bases aligning to TRBD1. The V gene end was trimmed by 7 bases and the J gene end by 6 bases; junction bases not matched to a gene: 9. Germline V lookup: CDR1 SQVTM, CDR2 ANQGSEA. The CDR3 covers 14 residues. The CDR3 DNA reads as TGCAGCGCTAAGGACAGGGGAAGGCCCGGGGAGCTGTTTTTT. Translation gives CSAKDRGRPGELFF.

The CDR3, as DNA: TGCAGCGTTGATTGGGCACAGGGCGCAGATACGCAGTATTTT. Protein sequence: CSVDWAQGADTQYF. The chain joins TRBV29-1 to TRBJ2-3; D perhaps matches TRBD1 (6 bases). The CDR3 consists of 14 residues. Per the germline V gene, CDR1 is SQVTM and CDR2 is ANQGSEA. Trimming removed 3 bases at V and 4 bases at J, with 14 bases between.

The sample holds one count of this clone. The CDR3 is CASSGTGVGYTF. The CDR3 nucleotides read TGCGCCAGCAGCGGAACAGGGGTAGGCTACACCTTC. This rearrangement joins TRBV5-1 to TRBJ1-2; 7 positions agree with TRBD1. V lost 4 bases to trimming and J lost 8 bases; unmatched junction nucleotides: 5. Germline lookup yields CDR1 SGHRS and CDR2 YFSETQ. The CDR3 loop spans 12 amino acids.

This chain connects TRBV25-1 to TRBJ1-2, with a possible D match to TRBD1 (5 bases). The CDR3 contains 14 residues. The germline gives CDR1 MGHDK, CDR2 SYGVNS. Trimming took off 5 bases at V and 1 base at J, with 11 bases between the two ends. In DNA, the CDR3 is TGTGCCAGCAGTCGAGTGACAGATAACTATGGCTACACCTTC. It codes for CASSRVTDNYGYTF.

The genes are TRBV30 and TRBJ2-1, with D unresolved. The V and J ends lost 0 bases and 12 bases respectively, with 9 bases between them. The germline V gene encodes CDR1 GTSNPN and CDR2 SVGIG (reference sequence). This CDR3 comprises 11 residues. Here the CDR3 reads CAWSVGVGQFF. The CDR3, as DNA: TGTGCCTGGAGTGTCGGAGTTGGGCAGTTCTTC.

For this clone: The DNA is left out, because the CDR3 cannot be placed on it with certainty; the CDR3 is given as TCRdb lists it. V usage is TRBV21-1 and J usage is TRBJ2-1; the tabulated D call, TRBD2, remains unverified against the DNA. TRBV21-1 is noted as a pseudogene. The CDR3 spans 17 residues, counting both ends. CDR3: CASSKVASGSPYNEQFF.

J is TRBJ2-7 and V is TRBV4-1, with D perhaps matching TRBD2 (5 bases). V lost 1 base to trimming and J lost 3 bases, with 10 bases between them. Germline V gives CDR1 MGHRA, CDR2 YSYEKL. The CDR3 runs 14 residues. CDR3 bases: TGCGCCAGCAGCCAAGTAGCGTTCGACTACGAGCAGTACTTC. This gives the protein CASSQVAFDYEQYF.

The gene calls are TRBV6-6 and TRBJ2-3; TRBD2 aligns across 12 bases. The germline V gene has CDR1 MNHNY and CDR2 SVGAGI (reference sequence). This CDR3 has 15 residues. Unmatched junction bases numbered 6, after V lost 8 bases and J lost 3 bases. The CDR3 bases are TGTGCCAGCGGGCTAGCGGGGGGGCAGACAGATACGCAGTATTTT. It is translated as CASGLAGGQTDTQYF.

The V call is TRBV4-3, the J call TRBJ2-3; D is undetermined. V was clipped by 3 bases and J by 1 base, with 2 bases between them. This CDR3 has 12 amino acids. The germline V gene encodes CDR1 LGHNA and CDR2 YSLEER. The CDR3 sequence: CASSHGTDTQYF. The CDR3 coding sequence is TGCGCCAGCAGCCACGGCACAGATACGCAGTATTTT.